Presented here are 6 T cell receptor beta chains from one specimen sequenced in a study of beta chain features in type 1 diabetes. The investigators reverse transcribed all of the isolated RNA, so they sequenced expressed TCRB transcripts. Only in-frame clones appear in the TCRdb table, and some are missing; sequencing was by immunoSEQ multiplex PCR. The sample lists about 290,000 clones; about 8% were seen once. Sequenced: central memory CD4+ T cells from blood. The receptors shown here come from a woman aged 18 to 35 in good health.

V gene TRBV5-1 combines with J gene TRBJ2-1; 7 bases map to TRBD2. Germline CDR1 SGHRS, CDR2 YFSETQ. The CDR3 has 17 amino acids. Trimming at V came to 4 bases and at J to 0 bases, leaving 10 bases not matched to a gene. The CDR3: CASSPLAGVSSYNEQFF. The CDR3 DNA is TGCGCCAGCAGCCCGCTCGCGGGGGTTAGCTCCTACAATGAGCAGTTCTTC.

CDR3 sequence: CASSLVRTEDIQYF. The CDR3 DNA reads TGTGCCAGCAGCTTAGTCCGGACAGAGGACATTCAGTACTTC. The J gene is TRBJ2-4, the V gene TRBV11-3, with D tentatively TRBD1 (6 bases). The CDR3 spans 14 residues. CDR1 and CDR2 (germline): SGHNT, YENEEA. The V gene lost 1 base and the J gene lost 8 bases, with 12 bases spanning the gap.

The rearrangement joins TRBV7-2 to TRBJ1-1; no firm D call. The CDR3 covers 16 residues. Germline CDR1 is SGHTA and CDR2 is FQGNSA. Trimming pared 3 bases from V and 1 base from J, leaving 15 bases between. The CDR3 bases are TGTGCCAGCAGCTTCTGGACGGGTGCAGGGAACACTGAAGCTTTCTTT. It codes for CASSFWTGAGNTEAFF.

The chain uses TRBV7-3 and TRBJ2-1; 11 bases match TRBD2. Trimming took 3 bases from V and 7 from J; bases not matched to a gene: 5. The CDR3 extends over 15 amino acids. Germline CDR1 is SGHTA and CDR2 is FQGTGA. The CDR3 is CASSFTGTSGNEQFF. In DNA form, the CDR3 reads TGTGCCAGCAGCTTTACCGGGACTAGCGGAAATGAGCAGTTCTTC.

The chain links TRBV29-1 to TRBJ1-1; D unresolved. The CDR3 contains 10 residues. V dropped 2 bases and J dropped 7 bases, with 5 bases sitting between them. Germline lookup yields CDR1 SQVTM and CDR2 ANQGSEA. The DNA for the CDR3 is TGCAGCGTTGAACAGTATGAAGCTTTCTTT. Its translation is CSVEQYEAFF.

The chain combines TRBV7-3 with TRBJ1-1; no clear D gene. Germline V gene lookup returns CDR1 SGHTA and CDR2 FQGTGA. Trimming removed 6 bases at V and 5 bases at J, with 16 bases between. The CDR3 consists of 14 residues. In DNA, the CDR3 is TGTGCCAGCAGTAGGCAAAGGACGGCGACTGAAGCTTTCTTT. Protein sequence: CASSRQRTATEAFF.